These 20 T cell receptor beta chains share one sample of origin, sequenced in a study of blood T cell repertoires in COVID-19. Sequencing used immunoSEQ multiplex PCR; TCRdb keeps in-frame clones, though not all of them. The sample yields around 140,000 clones, approximately 88% seen once. Source material: peripheral blood. Receptors were obtained from a woman between 45 and 65 years old with acute or convalescent COVID-19.

The J gene is TRBJ2-2, the V gene TRBV9, with D unresolved. V lost 0 bases and J 1 base, leaving 10 bases between the germline ends. The CDR3 is made up of 16 amino acids. Germline CDR1 is SGDLS and CDR2 is YYNGEE. CDR3 coding DNA: TGTGCCAGCAGCGTAGGTCAGGATCTGAACACCGGGGAGCTGTTTTTT. Amino acid sequence: CASSVGQDLNTGELFF.

This clone showed up just a few times. J is TRBJ2-1 and V is TRBV24-1; 7 nucleotides agree with TRBD1. This CDR3 has 17 residues. Germline CDR1 is KGHDR and CDR2 is SFDVKD. Trimming removed 0 bases from V and 5 bases from J; junction bases left unmatched: 9. The DNA for the CDR3 is TGTGCCACCAGTGATTTGGGCCAGGCAGGGGGTAACAATGAGCAGTTCTTC. Its translation is CATSDLGQAGGNNEQFF.

CDR3 in amino acids: CASSLAPGGDYEQYF. In DNA form, the CDR3 reads TGCGCCAGCAGCTTGGCCCCAGGGGGCGACTACGAGCAGTACTTC. This chain connects TRBV5-1 to TRBJ2-7, with TRBD1 identical over 8 bases. This CDR3 contains 15 residues. Trimming cost V 0 bases and J 3 bases; bases outside gene matches: 5. CDR1 is SGHRS and CDR2 is YFSETQ in the germline V gene.

V and J are TRBV10-1 and TRBJ2-7; maybe TRBD1 (6 bases). V was shortened by 3 bases and J by 4 bases, with 7 bases between the two germline ends. The CDR3 covers 12 residues. The germline V gene has CDR1 WNHNN and CDR2 SYGVQD (reference sequence). The CDR3 sequence is CASSEQGYEQYF. Here the CDR3 DNA reads TGCGCCAGCAGTGAACAGGGATACGAGCAGTACTTC.

The chain carries TRBV6-6 and TRBJ1-5, with D maybe TRBD1 (5 bases). The V gene lost 6 bases and the J gene lost 5 bases, with 14 bases spanning the gap. Germline V CDR1 and CDR2: MNHNY, SVGAGI (reference sequence). This CDR3 spans 14 amino acids. This CDR3 reads CASSDQGLHQPQHF. CDR3 sequence (DNA): TGTGCCAGCAGCGATCAGGGTCTGCATCAGCCCCAGCATTTT.

The gene calls are TRBV4-1 and TRBJ1-1, with D unresolved. The CDR3 covers 15 residues. Trimming removed 1 base at V and 4 bases at J, with 13 bases between. Germline assignment: CDR1 MGHRA and CDR2 YSYEKL. CDR3 sequence (DNA): TGCGCCAGCAGCCAAGGGCCGGGAGGAGGCACTGAAGCTTTCTTT. It specifies CASSQGPGGGTEAFF.

The chain employs TRBV6-4 and TRBJ2-1, with D uncertain. V lost 0 bases, J lost 0 bases, and 9 bases lay in between. The CDR3 loop spans 16 amino acids. Germline values: CDR1 MRHNA, CDR2 SNTAGT. CDR3 sequence: CASSDSYASSYNEQFF. In DNA, the CDR3 is TGTGCCAGCAGTGACTCGTACGCGAGCTCCTACAATGAGCAGTTCTTC.

The CDR3 region has the DNA TGTGCCATCAGTTCCAGCGGGGGGGCCTACGAGCAGTACTTC. This encodes CAISSSGGAYEQYF. The rearrangement joins TRBV10-3 to TRBJ2-7, with TRBD2 identical over 10 bases. The V and J ends lost 5 bases and 2 bases, in that order; junction bases with no gene match: 3. Germline V gives CDR1 ENHRY, CDR2 SYGVKD. The CDR3 has 14 amino acids.

The J gene is TRBJ1-4, the V gene TRBV19; no definite D call. The V end lost 3 bases, the J end lost 0 bases, and 14 bases lay between the germline ends. The CDR3 totals 17 residues. The germline V gene encodes CDR1 LNHDA and CDR2 SQIVND (reference sequence). CDR3 protein: CASSISPSGTTNEKLFF. The CDR3 DNA follows: TGTGCCAGTAGTATTTCCCCCTCGGGAACAACTAATGAAAAACTGTTTTTT.

The chain links TRBV5-1 to TRBJ2-7; D possibly corresponds to TRBD1 (5 bases). There are 14 residues in the CDR3. Germline lookup yields CDR1 SGHRS and CDR2 YFSETQ. V lost 3 bases and J lost 2, with 12 bases in between. The CDR3 region is CASSYSRGAYEQYF. As DNA, the CDR3 is TGCGCCAGCAGCTACTCTAGGGGTGCCTACGAGCAGTACTTC.

This clone was seen a few times. The sample carries other DNA sequences with the same CDR3. J is TRBJ1-3 and V is TRBV27, with D unresolved. The V gene lost 4 bases and the J gene lost 0 bases, with 4 bases spanning the gap. Germline V CDR1 and CDR2: MNHEY, SMNVEV (reference sequence). This CDR3 contains 13 residues. CDR3 bases: TGTGCCAGCAGTTCTCTCTCTGGAAACACCATATATTTT. It codes for CASSSLSGNTIYF.

J is TRBJ2-2 and V is TRBV30; TRBD1 is a possible D gene (6 bases). V shed 4 bases and J shed 0 bases, with 9 bases lying between them. Germline loops: CDR1 GTSNPN, CDR2 SVGIG (reference sequence). CDR3 length equals 14 residues. CDR3 region: CAWTWTANTGELFF. The CDR3 nucleotides are TGTGCCTGGACCTGGACAGCGAACACCGGGGAGCTGTTTTTT.

The rearrangement joins TRBV11-2 to TRBJ2-7, with D tentatively TRBD2 (6 bases). This CDR3 is built from 15 residues. CDR1 and CDR2 (germline): SGHAT, FQNNGV. V lost 0 bases, J lost 1 base, and 10 bases lay in between. The CDR3 DNA reads TGTGCCAGCAGCTTAGACGGGAGTCTTTCCTACGAGCAGTACTTC. Its translation: CASSLDGSLSYEQYF.

There are a few counts of this clone. This chain joins TRBV6-5 and TRBJ2-3, with D perhaps matching TRBD1 (5 bases). The V gene's germline CDR1 is MNHEY and CDR2 SVGAGI. The CDR3 length is 12 residues. Trimming pared 6 bases from V and 8 bases from J, leaving 12 bases between. CDR3 bases: TGTGCCAGCAGGCCCCAGGGCGCTACGCAGTATTTT. This encodes CASRPQGATQYF.

This chain links TRBV5-1 with TRBJ2-1, with no clear D. The CDR3 covers 13 residues. The germline CDR1 and CDR2 sequences are SGHRS and YFSETQ. Trimming removed 0 bases from V and 7 bases from J, with 8 bases in between. The CDR3 reads CASSLGLENEQFF. The CDR3 coding sequence is TGCGCCAGCAGCTTGGGCTTGGAGAATGAGCAGTTCTTC. The variable domain in full, with the rest retrieved from reference TRBV5-1 and TRBJ2-1, is KAGVTQTPRYLIKTRGQQVTLSCSPISGHRSVSWYQQTPGQGLQFLFEYFSETQRNKGNFPGRFSGRQFSNSRSEMNVSTLELGDSALYLCASSLGLENEQFFGPGTRLTVL.

This chain joins TRBV29-1 and TRBJ2-1, with 7 bases that match TRBD2. V was clipped by 1 base and J by 5 bases; unmatched bases: 11. CDR3 length: 16 residues. CDR1 is SQVTM and CDR2 is ANQGSEA in the germline V gene. CDR3 sequence reads: CSVEGASGEWNNEQFF. The CDR3 DNA sequence: TGCAGCGTTGAAGGGGCCAGCGGGGAGTGGAACAATGAGCAGTTCTTC.

The chain couples TRBV6-4 to TRBJ2-7, with D perhaps matching TRBD2 (7 bases). The length of the CDR3 is 14 residues. The germline V gene has CDR1 MRHNA and CDR2 SNTAGT. V was clipped by 5 bases and J by 2 bases, with 13 bases between them. The CDR3 region has the DNA TGTGCCAGCAGTACCAGGGAGGGGGCCTACGAGCAGTACTTC. Protein: CASSTREGAYEQYF.

The chain links TRBV6-5 to TRBJ1-5; 11 bases align to TRBD1. In germline, CDR1 is MNHEY, CDR2 SVGAGI. The CDR3 has 15 amino acids. Trimming took 6 bases from V and 4 from J; bases not matched to a gene: 5. For the CDR3, the DNA is TGTGCCAGCAGGAGCCGGGACAGGGGGAATCAGCCCCAGCATTTT. It translates to CASRSRDRGNQPQHF.

This clone has a single count. V usage is TRBV19 and J usage is TRBJ1-4; D is uncertain. V shed 6 bases and J shed 5 bases, with 22 bases lying between them. Germline values: CDR1 LNHDA, CDR2 SQIVND (reference sequence). The CDR3 contains 17 residues. In DNA, the CDR3 is TGTGCCAGTAGCCCACCTGTGGGAGGAGCCATAAATGAAAAACTGTTTTTT. Its protein is CASSPPVGGAINEKLFF. Combining the CDR3 with reference TRBV19 and TRBJ1-4 gives the whole variable domain DGGITQSPKYLFRKEGQNVTLSCEQNLNHDAMYWYRQDPGQGLRLIYYSQIVNDFQKGDIAEGYSVSREKKESFPLTVTSAQKNPTAFYLCASSPPVGGAINEKLFFGSGTQLSVL.

This chain uses TRBV9 with TRBJ2-3; 10 positions agree with TRBD2. Germline V lookup: CDR1 SGDLS, CDR2 YYNGEE. Trimming at V came to 0 bases and at J to 2 bases, leaving 6 bases not matched to a gene. CDR3 length: 17 residues. The CDR3 region has the DNA TGTGCCAGCAGCGTAGGTATAGCGGGAGGAAACACAGATACGCAGTATTTT. Protein product: CASSVGIAGGNTDTQYF.